One sample yielded the 9 T cell receptor beta chains listed below, sequenced in a study of blood T cell repertoires in COVID-19. Method: immunoSEQ multiplex PCR; TCRdb's copy keeps in-frame clones and lacks some. The sample has approximately 300,000 clones, about four fifths seen once. The specimen was peripheral blood. The source of these receptors is a woman aged 50 to 60 with acute or convalescent COVID-19.

The chain recombines TRBV9 with TRBJ1-3; TRBD1 is a possible D gene (6 bases). The CDR3 runs 16 residues. V was cut by 5 bases and J by 0 bases, with 15 bases left in between. Germline V gene data show CDR1 as SGDLS and CDR2 as YYNGEE. The CDR3 loop is CASSASYRVSGNTIYF. The CDR3 nucleotides are TGTGCCAGCAGTGCAAGCTACAGGGTCTCTGGAAACACCATATATTTT.

With regard to this clone: Other DNA variants within this sample encode the same CDR3. The chain carries TRBV7-8 and TRBJ1-1; D might be TRBD1 (5 bases). Looked up from germline, CDR1 is SGHVS and CDR2 is FQNEAQ. CDR3 length equals 13 residues. V lost 5 bases and J lost 2, with 9 bases in between. The CDR3 bases are TGTGCCAGCAGCCAGACAGCTAACACTGAAGCTTTCTTT. Translation: CASSQTANTEAFF.

The chain couples TRBV5-5 to TRBJ1-5; the D is unclear. V dropped 4 bases and J dropped 0 bases, with 14 bases sitting between them. This CDR3 comprises 16 residues. In germline, CDR1 is SGHKS, CDR2 YYEKEE (reference sequence). This chain's CDR3 is CASSDLAGNSNQPQHF. The CDR3 DNA sequence: TGTGCCAGCAGCGACCTTGCGGGTAATAGCAATCAGCCCCAGCATTTT.

The chain employs TRBV5-1 and TRBJ2-7, with 7 bases fitting TRBD1. This CDR3 has 14 amino acids. V trimming: 0 bases; J trimming: 12 bases; junction bases outside the gene matches: 12. Germline V gives CDR1 SGHRS, CDR2 YFSETQ. In DNA, the CDR3 is TGCGCCAGCAGCTTGGAGGGGGCGGAGGTCGGTGGGTACTTC. Its translation: CASSLEGAEVGGYF.

This chain uses TRBV10-3 with TRBJ1-4, with a tentative D call TRBD1 (5 bases). Germline assignment: CDR1 ENHRY and CDR2 SYGVKD. Trimming stripped 11 bases from V and 8 bases from J, with 21 bases between. The CDR3 has 14 residues. CDR3: CASGPGLSSEKLFF. The CDR3 DNA is TGTGCCTCAGGCCCGGGACTAAGTTCCGAAAAACTGTTTTTT.

This clone was detected a few times. V and J are TRBV24-1 and TRBJ2-7; a possible D gene is TRBD1 (5 bases). The V and J ends lost 3 bases and 3 bases respectively, with 11 bases between them. The CDR3 length is 14 residues. The germline gives CDR1 KGHDR, CDR2 SFDVKD. For the CDR3, the DNA is TGTGCCACCAGTGATCTTAGGACAAACTACGAGCAGTACGTC. Translated: CATSDLRTNYEQYV.

This clone was detected a few times. The V and J genes are TRBV6-5 and TRBJ1-1; perhaps TRBD1 as D (6 bases). CDR3 length: 14 residues. V was trimmed by 8 bases and J by 5 bases, leaving 18 bases between them. In germline, CDR1 is MNHEY, CDR2 SVGAGI. CDR3 loop: CASYSMGARTEAFF. The CDR3 DNA reads as TGTGCCAGCTACAGTATGGGGGCAAGGACTGAAGCTTTCTTT.

The chain couples TRBV18 to TRBJ1-4, with a possible D match to TRBD1 (5 bases). This CDR3 region has 16 residues. V lost 0 bases and J 8 bases, leaving 16 bases between the germline ends. Germline values: CDR1 KGHSH, CDR2 LQKENI. The DNA for the CDR3 is TGTGCCAGCTCACCACCTCAAAGGGGCAAGGAAGAAAAACTGTTTTTT. This translates into CASSPPQRGKEEKLFF.

This rearrangement joins TRBV30 to TRBJ1-4; no reliable D call. Germline values: CDR1 GTSNPN, CDR2 SVGIG (reference sequence). The CDR3 contains 12 residues. V lost 1 base to trimming and J lost 7 bases, with 7 bases between them. Here the CDR3 reads CAWSERFEKLFF. DNA of the CDR3: TGTGCCTGGAGTGAGAGGTTTGAAAAACTGTTTTTT.